Listed below are T cell receptor beta chains from one sample, sequenced in a study of shared clonotypes between healthy human individuals. Repertoires were generated with immunoSEQ multiplex PCR, while TCRdb's copy carries only in-frame clones and drops some. In the table there are over 400,000 clones, more than 95% of which are singletons. Material for sequencing was naive CD4+ T cells sorted from blood. These receptor sequences come from a young woman in good health. Both conserved end residues are part of each CDR3. The order of the fields is clone size, D gene, V gene, J gene, CDR3 DNA, CDR3 protein. A D gene is named only where the DNA matches it firmly. Not every row has a clone size; where given, it reads once, few, many or a size class.

clone_size: .; d_call: TRBD1; v_call: TRBV6-5; j_call: TRBJ1-1; cdr3_nt: TGTGCCAGCAGCCGTGTGACAGGGGGGACTGAAGCTTTCTTT; cdr3_aa: CASSRVTGGTEAFF
clone_size: .; d_call: .; v_call: TRBV29-1; j_call: TRBJ1-1; cdr3_nt: TGCAGCGTAGGACAGAAGAACACTGAAGCTTTCTTT; cdr3_aa: CSVGQKNTEAFF
clone_size: .; d_call: .; v_call: TRBV7-2; j_call: TRBJ2-5; cdr3_nt: TGTGCCAGCAGCTTAGTAGGGGGAGGGCCCGGGGAGACCCAGTACTTC; cdr3_aa: CASSLVGGGPGETQYF
clone_size: .; d_call: .; v_call: TRBV18; j_call: TRBJ1-5; cdr3_nt: TGTGCCAGCTCACCCCCGGGGGGGCCCCAGCATTTT; cdr3_aa: CASSPPGGPQHF
clone_size: .; d_call: .; v_call: TRBV7-9; j_call: TRBJ2-7; cdr3_nt: TGTGCCATCCAGATCAACAGGTTGATCTCCTACGAGCAGTACTTC; cdr3_aa: CAIQINRLISYEQYF
clone_size: .; d_call: .; v_call: TRBV27; j_call: TRBJ2-5; cdr3_nt: TGTGCCAGCAGTTTATTGGGCAACCAAGAGACCCAGTACTTC; cdr3_aa: CASSLLGNQETQYF
clone_size: .; d_call: TRBD1; v_call: TRBV28; j_call: TRBJ2-1; cdr3_nt: TGTGCCAGCAGTCCGGACAGGGGGGATGAGCAGTTCTTC; cdr3_aa: CASSPDRGDEQFF
clone_size: .; d_call: .; v_call: TRBV27; j_call: TRBJ1-4; cdr3_nt: TGTGCCAGCAGTTTATCGGGGGGGCCCGCAACTAATGAAAAACTGTTTTTT; cdr3_aa: CASSLSGGPATNEKLFF
clone_size: .; d_call: TRBD1; v_call: TRBV2; j_call: TRBJ2-7; cdr3_nt: TGTGCCAGCAGGGTCGGGACAGAAGTTCCCTACGAGCAGTACTTC; cdr3_aa: CASRVGTEVPYEQYF
clone_size: .; d_call: TRBD2; v_call: TRBV7-3; j_call: TRBJ2-5; cdr3_nt: TGTGCCAGCAGCTTAACGGGACTAGCGGGACAAGAGACCCAGTACTTC; cdr3_aa: CASSLTGLAGQETQYF
clone_size: .; d_call: TRBD2; v_call: TRBV4-2; j_call: TRBJ2-2; cdr3_nt: TGTGCCAGCAGCCGGACTAGCGAAACCGGGGAGCTGTTTTTT; cdr3_aa: CASSRTSETGELFF
clone_size: .; d_call: TRBD1; v_call: TRBV28; j_call: TRBJ2-7; cdr3_nt: TGTGCCAGCAGAACTGACAGGGGCCACGAGCAGTACTTC; cdr3_aa: CASRTDRGHEQYF
clone_size: .; d_call: .; v_call: TRBV18; j_call: TRBJ2-7; cdr3_nt: TGTGCCAGCTCACCAGAGGTAGGCGAGCAGTACTTC; cdr3_aa: CASSPEVGEQYF
clone_size: .; d_call: TRBD2; v_call: TRBV7-6; j_call: TRBJ2-3; cdr3_nt: TGTGCCAGCAGCTTAGTTATAGCGGGTACCGCAGGAGATACGCAGTATTTT; cdr3_aa: CASSLVIAGTAGDTQYF
clone_size: .; d_call: .; v_call: TRBV11-2; j_call: TRBJ2-7; cdr3_nt: TGTGCCAGCAGCTTAGGGAGTCACCCGGGGGAGCAGTACTTC; cdr3_aa: CASSLGSHPGEQYF
clone_size: once; d_call: TRBD1; v_call: TRBV4-1; j_call: TRBJ2-7; cdr3_nt: TGCGCCAGCAGCCAATTAGCAGGGGGAATCTACGAGCAGTACTTC; cdr3_aa: CASSQLAGGIYEQYF
clone_size: .; d_call: .; v_call: TRBV6-1; j_call: TRBJ1-1; cdr3_nt: TGTGCCAGCGGAGGACCGGGGGTCACTGAAGCTTTCTTT; cdr3_aa: CASGGPGVTEAFF
clone_size: .; d_call: .; v_call: TRBV18; j_call: TRBJ1-1; cdr3_nt: TGTGCCAGCTCACCGGCGTTTCAGAGAAAGAACACTGAAGCTTTCTTT; cdr3_aa: CASSPAFQRKNTEAFF
clone_size: .; d_call: TRBD1; v_call: TRBV18; j_call: TRBJ1-1; cdr3_nt: TGTGCCAGCTCACCACTAGAAGGGCAGGGGGACACTGAAGCTTTCTTT; cdr3_aa: CASSPLEGQGDTEAFF
clone_size: .; d_call: .; v_call: TRBV6-5; j_call: TRBJ2-7; cdr3_nt: TGTGCCAGCAGTCCGGGCCGCCTTGGGGGCGAGCAGTACTTC; cdr3_aa: CASSPGRLGGEQYF
clone_size: .; d_call: .; v_call: TRBV6-6; j_call: TRBJ2-3; cdr3_nt: TGTGCCAGCAGCACCACAGATACGCAGTATTTT; cdr3_aa: CASSTTDTQYF
clone_size: .; d_call: TRBD1; v_call: TRBV7-3; j_call: TRBJ1-1; cdr3_nt: TGTGCCAGCAGCTTAATGCAGGGGGCAACTGAAGCTTTCTTT; cdr3_aa: CASSLMQGATEAFF
clone_size: .; d_call: TRBD2; v_call: TRBV7-9; j_call: TRBJ2-7; cdr3_nt: TGTGCCAGCAGCTCAGGGACTAGCGGCCTCTCCTACGAGCAGTACTTC; cdr3_aa: CASSSGTSGLSYEQYF
clone_size: .; d_call: .; v_call: TRBV10-3; j_call: TRBJ1-3; cdr3_nt: TGTGCCATCAGCGGCTCTGGAAACACCATATATTTT; cdr3_aa: CAISGSGNTIYF
clone_size: .; d_call: .; v_call: TRBV30; j_call: TRBJ2-5; cdr3_nt: TGTGCCTGGAGTTTGGTTCCGGAGACCCAGTACTTC; cdr3_aa: CAWSLVPETQYF
clone_size: .; d_call: .; v_call: TRBV19; j_call: TRBJ2-3; cdr3_nt: TGTGCCAGTACCGACGGTTACCTCCCGTCAGATACGCAGTATTTT; cdr3_aa: CASTDGYLPSDTQYF
clone_size: .; d_call: .; v_call: TRBV7-6; j_call: TRBJ2-2; cdr3_nt: TGTGCCAGCAGTCGGAGGGGCAACACCGGGGAGCTGTTTTTT; cdr3_aa: CASSRRGNTGELFF
clone_size: .; d_call: TRBD2; v_call: TRBV29-1; j_call: TRBJ2-7; cdr3_nt: TGCAGCGTTGGAGTTTCCGGGGGGAAGTACGAGCAGTACTTC; cdr3_aa: CSVGVSGGKYEQYF
clone_size: .; d_call: TRBD2; v_call: TRBV27; j_call: TRBJ2-3; cdr3_nt: TGTGCCAGCAGGGTAGTTCGGCTAGCGGGAGTTGCAGATACGCAGTATTTT; cdr3_aa: CASRVVRLAGVADTQYF
clone_size: .; d_call: .; v_call: TRBV11-2; j_call: TRBJ2-7; cdr3_nt: TGTGCCAGCAGCTGGGACGGTACATCCATCTACGAGCAGTACTTC; cdr3_aa: CASSWDGTSIYEQYF
clone_size: .; d_call: .; v_call: TRBV28; j_call: TRBJ1-2; cdr3_nt: TGTGCCAGCAGTTTACCAGGCCCGGACTATGGCTACACCTTC; cdr3_aa: CASSLPGPDYGYTF